The clone carrying this TCR beta chain was observed a handful of times. The sample comes from a study of CD8 T cells in ankylosing spondylitis. TCRdb called the 5' RACE reads again in MiXCR, with one record for every CDR3 protein. The sample gives approximately 190,000 distinct CDR3 sequences, approximately 12% of which show up once; approximately 11% is in the top ten. The sample taken for sequencing was blood, either unsorted or a sorted T cell fraction (not recorded which). This receptor was taken from a female donor with ankylosing spondylitis or in good health (not recorded which).

The CDR3 reads CAISDPVAGGLADTQYF. The DNA of the CDR3 is TGTGCCATCAGTGATCCGGTAGCGGGTGGATTAGCAGATACGCAGTATTTT. This sequence joins TRBV10-3 and TRBJ2-3; 7 positions agree with TRBD2. The length of the CDR3 is 17 residues. In germline, CDR1 is ENHRY, CDR2 SYGVKD. V lost 3 bases and J lost 4; bases outside the gene matches: 13.